The 19 T cell receptor beta chains below come from one sample, sequenced in a study of siplizumab effects on memory and regulatory T cells. Only in-frame clones appear in the TCRdb table, and some are missing; sequencing was by immunoSEQ multiplex PCR. The sample lists over 85,000 clones; about 90% were seen once. Sequencing input: CD4+ T cells sorted from blood. Receptors were obtained from a human donor in good health.

This clone has a handful of counts. The chain joins TRBV7-2 to TRBJ2-1; 9 nucleotides agree with TRBD2. Germline loops: CDR1 SGHTA, CDR2 FQGNSA. The CDR3 contains 16 residues. The V segment lost 1 base and the J segment 8 bases; nucleotides outside the gene matches: 9. CDR3 loop: CASSLEVAGASYEQFF. CDR3 DNA: TGTGCCAGCAGCTTAGAAGTAGCGGGAGCGTCTTATGAGCAGTTCTTC.

The genes are TRBV7-9 and TRBJ1-5, with 7 bases that match TRBD1. The V gene's germline CDR1 is SEHNR and CDR2 FQNEAQ (reference sequence). The J segment lost 4 bases and the V segment lost 0 bases, leaving 3 bases of the junction unmatched. The CDR3 loop spans 15 amino acids. The CDR3 DNA reads TGTGCCAGCAGCTTAGCCAGGGGGGGTAATCAGCCCCAGCATTTT. It encodes CASSLARGGNQPQHF.

This clone was seen just once. The CDR3, as DNA: TGCGCCAGCAGCTCGGCATCTAGCACAGATACGCAGTATTTT. Translating it yields CASSSASSTDTQYF. The chain recombines TRBV5-1 with TRBJ2-3, with D unresolved. V lost 3 bases to trimming and J lost 0 bases, with 8 bases between them. The CDR3 covers 14 residues. In germline, CDR1 is SGHRS, CDR2 YFSETQ.

The CDR3 bases are TGTGCCAGTTTCAGGGAGGCTTGGGCTGAAGCTTTCTTT. It translates to CASFREAWAEAFF. The chain recombines TRBV19 with TRBJ1-1, with D possibly being TRBD1 (5 bases). Trimming stripped 8 bases from V and 6 bases from J, with 16 bases between. The germline V gene has CDR1 LNHDA and CDR2 SQIVND (reference sequence). CDR3 length: 13 residues.

The chain recombines TRBV2 with TRBJ2-7; D perhaps matches TRBD2 (5 bases). Trimming removed 6 bases from V and 0 bases from J, with 12 bases in between. CDR1 SNHLY and CDR2 FYNNEI come from the germline V gene. The CDR3 has 14 residues. The CDR3 is CASRDFINSYEQYF. CDR3 nucleotide sequence: TGTGCCAGCAGGGACTTCATAAACTCCTACGAGCAGTACTTC. Drawing the rest from reference TRBV2 and TRBJ2-7, the complete variable domain is EPEVTQTPSHQVTQMGQEVILRCVPISNHLYFYWYRQILGQKVEFLVSFYNNEISEKSEIFDDQFSVERPDGSNFTLKIRSTKLEDSAMYFCASRDFINSYEQYFGPGTRLTVT.

DNA for the CDR3: TGTGCCAGTAGTTACAGGGAGCGCCTGAACACTGAAGCTTTCTTT. It codes for CASSYRERLNTEAFF. This chain connects TRBV19 to TRBJ1-1, with D possibly TRBD1 on 6 matching bases. The V end lost 5 bases, the J end lost 0 bases, and 13 bases lay between the germline ends. Per the germline V gene, CDR1 is LNHDA and CDR2 is SQIVND (reference sequence). The CDR3 totals 15 residues.

V and J are TRBV30 and TRBJ2-5; D unresolved. The CDR3 runs 12 residues. Germline CDR1 reads GTSNPN; CDR2 reads SVGIG (reference sequence). Trimming pared 2 bases from V and 5 bases from J, leaving 9 bases between. Written as DNA, the CDR3 is TGTGCCTGGAGTCAAGGAAGGGAGACCCAGTACTTC. It yields the protein CAWSQGRETQYF.

The chain uses TRBV7-2 and TRBJ2-5; D call uncertain. Trimming left V 8 bases short and J 5 bases short, with 18 bases between. The CDR3 spans 14 residues. Per germline, CDR1 SGHTA and CDR2 FQGNSA. CDR3 amino acids: CASSGLRGRETQYF. Written as DNA, the CDR3 is TGTGCCAGCTCCGGCCTCCGAGGAAGGGAGACCCAGTACTTC.

This clone has only a few counts. The chain carries TRBV28 and TRBJ1-5; maybe TRBD1 (6 bases). The CDR3 length is 14 residues. Between the trimmed V and J ends, which lost 2 bases and 10 bases, there was a span of 15 bases. The germline gives CDR1 MDHEN, CDR2 SYDVKM. In DNA, the CDR3 is TGTGCCAGCAGTTTAGTAGAGGGGGGTCGACCCCAGCATTTT. Translated: CASSLVEGGRPQHF.

This chain connects TRBV7-9 to TRBJ2-7, with D tentatively TRBD2 (6 bases). Germline V lookup: CDR1 SEHNR, CDR2 FQNEAQ (reference sequence). Deletions cut 1 base from V and 4 bases from J, with 11 bases between. The CDR3 has 14 residues. The CDR3 sequence: CASSLGSGRYEQYF. The CDR3 DNA is TGTGCCAGCAGCTTAGGTTCGGGGAGGTACGAGCAGTACTTC.

J is TRBJ2-4 and V is TRBV28; D gene ambiguous. Germline assignment: CDR1 MDHEN and CDR2 SYDVKM. The CDR3 spans 17 residues. Trimming stripped 7 bases from V and 1 base from J, with 20 bases between. The CDR3 sequence: CASTQQGVFRAKNIQYF. The CDR3 DNA is TGTGCCAGCACCCAACAAGGAGTTTTTAGGGCCAAAAACATTCAGTACTTC.

This chain connects TRBV18 to TRBJ1-2; D is uncertain. The CDR3 has 16 amino acids. Germline V gene lookup returns CDR1 KGHSH and CDR2 LQKENI. The ends were cut back, 0 bases at V and 3 bases at J, with 14 bases in the middle. CDR3 sequence: CASSPPPLGGHYGYTF. The CDR3 DNA reads as TGTGCCAGCTCACCACCCCCCCTTGGAGGGCACTATGGCTACACCTTC.

The chain is built from TRBV5-1 and TRBJ2-3; perhaps TRBD2 as D (6 bases). V gave up 1 base and J gave up 7 bases, with 13 bases separating them. CDR3 length: 14 amino acids. Germline-derived CDR1 and CDR2 are SGHRS and YFSETQ. The CDR3 DNA sequence: TGCGCCAGCAGCTTGAGGCGGGATCCATATACGCAGTATTTT. Protein sequence: CASSLRRDPYTQYF.

The chain uses TRBV5-1 and TRBJ1-2; unclear D gene. The germline gives CDR1 SGHRS, CDR2 YFSETQ. Trimming removed 7 bases at V and 4 bases at J, with 20 bases between. The CDR3 spans 15 residues. The CDR3 reads CASRKDIQSIYGYTF. CDR3 sequence (DNA): TGCGCCAGCCGTAAAGATATCCAGAGCATCTATGGCTACACCTTC. The full variable domain, its missing parts supplied by reference TRBV5-1 and TRBJ1-2, is KAGVTQTPRYLIKTRGQQVTLSCSPISGHRSVSWYQQTPGQGLQFLFEYFSETQRNKGNFPGRFSGRQFSNSRSEMNVSTLELGDSALYLCASRKDIQSIYGYTFGSGTRLTVV.

V and J are TRBV4-1 and TRBJ2-1, with D perhaps matching TRBD2 (5 bases). CDR3 length equals 14 residues. V was cut by 5 bases and J by 3 bases, with 11 bases left in between. Germline V gene sequence: CDR1 MGHRA, CDR2 YSYEKL. CDR3 sequence reads: CASSIRDGYNEQFF. As DNA, the CDR3 is TGCGCCAGCAGCATCCGGGATGGCTACAATGAGCAGTTCTTC.

The chain combines TRBV7-3 with TRBJ1-1; TRBD1 is a possible D gene (6 bases). The CDR3 consists of 17 residues. Germline V gene sequence: CDR1 SGHTA, CDR2 FQGTGA. V was clipped by 2 bases and J by 4 bases, with 20 bases between them. The CDR3 sequence is CASSLGPAGVVGTEAFF. DNA for the CDR3: TGTGCCAGCAGCTTAGGGCCGGCAGGGGTAGTGGGCACTGAAGCTTTCTTT.

J is TRBJ2-1 and V is TRBV2, with 9 nucleotides matching TRBD2. Germline CDR1 SNHLY, CDR2 FYNNEI. This CDR3 spans 15 amino acids. V gave up 6 bases and J gave up 9 bases; unmatched junction bases: 12. Here the CDR3 DNA reads TGTGCCAGCAGAATGACTAGCGGAACAACAGGTGAGCAGTTCTTC. This gives the protein CASRMTSGTTGEQFF. The full variable domain, in which reference TRBV2 and TRBJ2-1 provide the parts outside the CDR3, is EPEVTQTPSHQVTQMGQEVILRCVPISNHLYFYWYRQILGQKVEFLVSFYNNEISEKSEIFDDQFSVERPDGSNFTLKIRSTKLEDSAMYFCASRMTSGTTGEQFFGPGTRLTVL.

This chain connects TRBV7-9 to TRBJ1-2; D not resolved. V shed 5 bases and J shed 1 base, with 20 bases lying between them. The germline V gene has CDR1 SEHNR and CDR2 FQNEAQ (reference sequence). The CDR3 length is 17 residues. Here the CDR3 DNA reads TGTGCCAGCAGCCAAGCTGAGGGCAGGATGAATAACTATGGCTACACCTTC. Translating gives CASSQAEGRMNNYGYTF.

The chain recombines TRBV12-5 with TRBJ1-1; D might be TRBD1 (5 bases). The germline CDR1 and CDR2 sequences are LGHNT and FRNRAP. V was cut by 3 bases and J by 3 bases, with 17 bases left in between. CDR3 length: 16 amino acids. The CDR3 region has the DNA TGTGCTAGTGGTTTAGTACTGACCAGGGCTCACACTGAAGCTTTCTTT. Translated, it gives CASGLVLTRAHTEAFF.